The sequence of this T cell receptor (beta chain) was determined in a study of T cells after yellow fever vaccination. Study-wide results and caveats: Clonotypes appearing in both CD4 and CD8 compartments existed, and their share was small.

Synthesis of TCR cDNA relied on 5'RACE template switching, which attached a universal primer site and UMIs. TCRdb called the 5' RACE reads again in MiXCR, with one record for every CDR3 protein. The table includes 340,000 or so distinct CDR3 sequences, roughly an eighth detected once. This clonotype was counted between two and nine times. Antigen: not known. Losses at the gene ends were 6 bases for V and 6 bases for J; bases not matched to a gene: 4. The length of the CDR3 is 13 residues. J is TRBJ2-2 and V is TRBV12-3 or TRBV12-4, with 7 nucleotides matching TRBD1. The sequenced sample was CD4+ T cells sorted from PBMCs, obtained 15 days after the yellow fever booster vaccination. This sequence was found in a man aged 18 to 30 who received the YFV17D yellow fever vaccine. CDR3 residues: CASRMTGSGELFF. The CDR3 DNA reads as TGTGCCAGCAGGATGACAGGGTCCGGGGAGCTGTTTTTT.